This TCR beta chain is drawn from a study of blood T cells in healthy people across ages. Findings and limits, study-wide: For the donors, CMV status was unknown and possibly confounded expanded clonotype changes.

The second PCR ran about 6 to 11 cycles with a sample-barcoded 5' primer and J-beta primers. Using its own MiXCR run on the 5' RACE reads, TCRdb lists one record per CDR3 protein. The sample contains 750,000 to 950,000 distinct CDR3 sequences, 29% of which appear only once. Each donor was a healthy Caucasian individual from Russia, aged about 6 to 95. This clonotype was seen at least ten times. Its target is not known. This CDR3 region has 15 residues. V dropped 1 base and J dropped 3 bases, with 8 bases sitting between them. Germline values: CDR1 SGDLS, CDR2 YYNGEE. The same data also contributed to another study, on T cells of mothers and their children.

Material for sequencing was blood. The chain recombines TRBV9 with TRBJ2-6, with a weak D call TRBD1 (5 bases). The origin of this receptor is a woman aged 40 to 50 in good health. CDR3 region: CASSVRTSGANVLTF. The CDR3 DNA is TGTGCCAGCAGCGTAAGGACAAGTGGGGCCAACGTCCTGACTTTC.